This T cell receptor beta chain was documented in a study of vaccination and CD4 T cells after COVID-19. General study results and limits: A median approximately 86% of convalescent patients' SARS-CoV-2-reactive clones emerged only after vaccination.

This clonotype was counted between two and nine times. What it binds is not known. This CDR3 has 15 amino acids. Germline V CDR1 and CDR2: SGHDT, YYEEEE. V dropped 0 bases and J dropped 0 bases, with 8 bases sitting between them. Treatment meaning: roughly 10-day PBMC culture with coronavirus spike peptide pools or control peptides (ViraFEST assay). The Oncomine TCR Beta short-read assay sequenced DNA from cultured CD4+ T cells. MiXCR, applied by TCRdb to the PCR reads, yields one record per CDR3 protein. Among 20,000 or so distinct CDR3 sequences listed, 40% were seen once. The clonotype was recovered from a human donor who had recovered from COVID-19. This specimen consisted of CD4+ T cells from blood, cultured in vitro, obtained after SARS-CoV-2 vaccination. V is TRBV5-6 and J is TRBJ2-3; weak D call: TRBD2 (6 bases). The chain's CDR3 is CASSLGLGSTDTQYF. CDR3 nucleotides: TGTGCCAGCAGCTTGGGACTAGGGAGCACAGATACGCAGTATTTT.